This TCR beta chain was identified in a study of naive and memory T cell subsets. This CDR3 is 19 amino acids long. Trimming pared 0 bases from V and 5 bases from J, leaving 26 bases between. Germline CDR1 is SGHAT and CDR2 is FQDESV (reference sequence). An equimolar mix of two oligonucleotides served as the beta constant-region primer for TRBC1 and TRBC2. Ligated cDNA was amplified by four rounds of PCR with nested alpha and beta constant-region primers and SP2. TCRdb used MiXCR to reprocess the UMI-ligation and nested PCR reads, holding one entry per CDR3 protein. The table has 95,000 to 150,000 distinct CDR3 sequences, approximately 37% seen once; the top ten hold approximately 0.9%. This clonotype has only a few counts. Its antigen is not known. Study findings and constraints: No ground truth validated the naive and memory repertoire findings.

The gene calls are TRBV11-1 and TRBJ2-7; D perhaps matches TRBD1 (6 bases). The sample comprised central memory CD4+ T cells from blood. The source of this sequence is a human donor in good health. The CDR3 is CASSLANLVLPGDVHEQYF. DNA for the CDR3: TGTGCCAGCAGCTTAGCGAATCTGGTTTTGCCAGGGGATGTTCACGAGCAGTACTTC.